These T cell receptor beta chains were read from a single sample in a study of STAT5B mutations in CD4+ large granular lymphocyte leukemia. Here immunoSEQ multiplex PCR was the method, and the copy in TCRdb shows in-frame clones only, minus some. The profile covers around 23,000 clones, with approximately 81% appearing a single time and 0.4% to 0.45% taken by the ten largest. Sequenced sample: CD4+ T cells from blood buffy coats. The receptors here all came from a human donor in good health. Both conserved end residues are part of each CDR3. The order of the fields is clone size, J gene, D gene, V gene, CDR3 DNA, CDR3 protein. A D gene is named only where the DNA matches it firmly. Clone size is not always given. Where it is, it says once, few, many or a class for expanded clones.

clone size: -; J gene: TRBJ2-3; D gene: -; V gene: TRBV5-6; CDR3 DNA: TGTGCCAGCAGCTCCACTGCGGATACGCAGTATTTT; CDR3 protein: CASSSTADTQYF
clone size: -; J gene: TRBJ2-4; D gene: -; V gene: TRBV2; CDR3 DNA: TGTGCCAGCAGTGCCTCTACCATATTCTACTTC; CDR3 protein: CASSASTIFYF
clone size: -; J gene: TRBJ2-7; D gene: -; V gene: TRBV28; CDR3 DNA: TGTGCCAGCAATAAGTTTTACGAGCAGTACTTC; CDR3 protein: CASNKFYEQYF
clone size: -; J gene: TRBJ2-1; D gene: TRBD1; V gene: TRBV29-1; CDR3 DNA: TGCAGCGTTGCCCGACAGGGGGATTACAATGAGCAGTTCTTC; CDR3 protein: CSVARQGDYNEQFF
clone size: few; J gene: TRBJ2-3; D gene: TRBD2; V gene: TRBV27; CDR3 DNA: TGTGCCAGCAGTTCGACTAGCGGGGGGAGCACAGATACGCAGTATTTT; CDR3 protein: CASSSTSGGSTDTQYF
clone size: -; J gene: TRBJ2-4; D gene: -; V gene: TRBV7-9; CDR3 DNA: TGTGCCAGCAGCTTAAAGTTTGGCGGCAAAAACATTCAGTACTTC; CDR3 protein: CASSLKFGGKNIQYF
clone size: -; J gene: TRBJ2-1; D gene: -; V gene: TRBV10-1; CDR3 DNA: TGCGCCAGCAGTGAGTGGAGGGAGGATGAGCAGTTCTTC; CDR3 protein: CASSEWREDEQFF
clone size: once; J gene: TRBJ2-5; D gene: TRBD2; V gene: TRBV2; CDR3 DNA: TGTGCCGCCAGCAGAGGACTAGTGCAAGAGACCCAGTACTTC; CDR3 protein: CAASRGLVQETQYF
clone size: -; J gene: TRBJ2-3; D gene: TRBD2; V gene: TRBV19; CDR3 DNA: TGTGCCAGTAGTAGGGGGGGAGCGGATCTCTCTAGCACAGATACGCAGTATTTT; CDR3 protein: CASSRGGADLSSTDTQYF
clone size: once; J gene: TRBJ2-7; D gene: -; V gene: TRBV29-1; CDR3 DNA: TGCAGCGTTGGGGGTGGCGGAACCTACGAGCAGTACTTC; CDR3 protein: CSVGGGGTYEQYF
clone size: -; J gene: TRBJ1-1; D gene: -; V gene: TRBV15; CDR3 DNA: TGTGCCACCAGCAGAGCGTTGAGCCCGGTATCAGCTTTCTTT; CDR3 protein: CATSRALSPVSAFF
clone size: once; J gene: TRBJ2-5; D gene: -; V gene: TRBV11-3; CDR3 DNA: TGTGCCAGCAGCTTTTTAGGGTTAGAGACCCAGTACTTC; CDR3 protein: CASSFLGLETQYF
clone size: -; J gene: TRBJ2-7; D gene: TRBD1; V gene: TRBV9; CDR3 DNA: TGTGCCAGCAGCCCAAGACAGGGCGAAGAGCAGTACTTC; CDR3 protein: CASSPRQGEEQYF
clone size: -; J gene: TRBJ2-3; D gene: -; V gene: TRBV2; CDR3 DNA: TGTGCCAGCGGAGCGGGACAGGACTACACAGATACGCAGTATTTT; CDR3 protein: CASGAGQDYTDTQYF
clone size: -; J gene: TRBJ1-2; D gene: -; V gene: TRBV21-1; CDR3 DNA: TGTGCCAGCAGCAAAGTCGGGGGGGACAGCTACTTCTATGGCTACACCTTC; CDR3 protein: CASSKVGGDSYFYGYTF
clone size: -; J gene: TRBJ1-5; D gene: -; V gene: TRBV19; CDR3 DNA: TGTGCCAGTAGTAAGGCGGGGAATGGCAATCAGCCCCAGCATTTT; CDR3 protein: CASSKAGNGNQPQHF
clone size: medium-sized; J gene: TRBJ1-2; D gene: -; V gene: TRBV6-1; CDR3 DNA: TGTGCCAGCAGTCCTAGGTCTGGGGCAGGAGGCTACACCTTC; CDR3 protein: CASSPRSGAGGYTF
clone size: once; J gene: TRBJ2-7; D gene: -; V gene: TRBV28; CDR3 DNA: TGTGCCAGCAGTTCGTGGGCCCCTCACGAGGACAGAACTTACGAGCAGTACTTC; CDR3 protein: CASSSWAPHEDRTYEQYF
clone size: -; J gene: TRBJ2-7; D gene: -; V gene: TRBV10-3; CDR3 DNA: TGTGCCATCAGCGGGGACCCTTACGAGCAGTACTTC; CDR3 protein: CAISGDPYEQYF
clone size: -; J gene: TRBJ2-3; D gene: -; V gene: TRBV30; CDR3 DNA: TGTGCCTTGACATCTTTCGGCACAGATACGCAGTATTTT; CDR3 protein: CALTSFGTDTQYF
clone size: -; J gene: TRBJ2-7; D gene: TRBD2; V gene: TRBV14; CDR3 DNA: TGTGCCAGCAGCCAAGATACTCTAGCGGGAGCCTACGAGCAGTACTTC; CDR3 protein: CASSQDTLAGAYEQYF
clone size: -; J gene: TRBJ2-5; D gene: -; V gene: TRBV6-5; CDR3 DNA: TGTGCCAGCAGGCCCCCAGCGGCCCAAGAGACCCAGTACTTC; CDR3 protein: CASRPPAAQETQYF
clone size: -; J gene: TRBJ2-7; D gene: -; V gene: TRBV11-3; CDR3 DNA: TGTGCCAGCAGCTTAGATGGGGGGGAGCAGTACTTC; CDR3 protein: CASSLDGGEQYF
clone size: -; J gene: TRBJ2-7; D gene: -; V gene: TRBV4-1; CDR3 DNA: TGCGCCAGCAGCCAAGATCACAGGGCGGGATTCCCCTACGAGCAGTACTTC; CDR3 protein: CASSQDHRAGFPYEQYF
clone size: -; J gene: TRBJ2-3; D gene: TRBD2; V gene: TRBV10-3; CDR3 DNA: TGTGCCATCAGTCGAGGGACTAGCGGGTTGTTCACAGATACGCAGTATTTT; CDR3 protein: CAISRGTSGLFTDTQYF
clone size: -; J gene: TRBJ2-5; D gene: TRBD1; V gene: TRBV5-4; CDR3 DNA: TGTGCCAGCAGCTTGGGACAGGGGAAAGAGACCCAGTACTTC; CDR3 protein: CASSLGQGKETQYF
clone size: once; J gene: TRBJ1-5; D gene: -; V gene: TRBV4-1; CDR3 DNA: TGCGCCAGCAGCCAAGATGGGGGGGGCGGCCAGCCCCAGCATTTT; CDR3 protein: CASSQDGGGGQPQHF
clone size: once; J gene: TRBJ2-2; D gene: TRBD2; V gene: TRBV5-1; CDR3 DNA: TGCGCCAGCAGTCCGGGACTAGCGGGAGCGGCGAACACCGGGGAGCTGTTTTTT; CDR3 protein: CASSPGLAGAANTGELFF
clone size: -; J gene: TRBJ1-6; D gene: -; V gene: TRBV7-9; CDR3 DNA: TGTGCCAGCAGCTTATTTGCAGGGGTACTTAATTCACCCCTCCACTTT; CDR3 protein: CASSLFAGVLNSPLHF
clone size: -; J gene: TRBJ1-1; D gene: TRBD1; V gene: TRBV11-3; CDR3 DNA: TGTGCCAGCAGCCCCCCCACAGGGGGGAACACTGAAGCTTTCTTT; CDR3 protein: CASSPPTGGNTEAFF
clone size: -; J gene: TRBJ1-1; D gene: TRBD1; V gene: TRBV7-8; CDR3 DNA: TGTGCCAGCAGCTTAAGGGACAGGGGGAGTAACACTGAAGCTTTCTTT; CDR3 protein: CASSLRDRGSNTEAFF
clone size: -; J gene: TRBJ1-1; D gene: TRBD1; V gene: TRBV18; CDR3 DNA: TGTGCCAGCTCACCTTCTAGACAGGGAATAGGGGGTATTAACACTGAAGCTTTCTTT; CDR3 protein: CASSPSRQGIGGINTEAFF
clone size: -; J gene: TRBJ2-3; D gene: TRBD2; V gene: TRBV5-4; CDR3 DNA: TGTGCCAGCAGCTCTCGGACTAGCGGACGCACAGATACGCAGTATTTT; CDR3 protein: CASSSRTSGRTDTQYF
clone size: once; J gene: TRBJ1-1; D gene: TRBD1; V gene: TRBV6-1; CDR3 DNA: TGTGCCAGCAGTGCCCCAGACCAGGGGGCAACTGAAGCTTTCTTT; CDR3 protein: CASSAPDQGATEAFF
clone size: -; J gene: TRBJ2-1; D gene: TRBD2; V gene: TRBV2; CDR3 DNA: TGTGCCAGCTCGGGGGGTTCCTACAATGAGCAGTTCTTC; CDR3 protein: CASSGGSYNEQFF
clone size: -; J gene: TRBJ2-7; D gene: -; V gene: TRBV7-2; CDR3 DNA: TGTGCCAGCAGCTTCTCCGGGACCCCTTTTGTTGAGCAGTACTTC; CDR3 protein: CASSFSGTPFVEQYF
clone size: few; J gene: TRBJ1-1; D gene: -; V gene: TRBV27; CDR3 DNA: TGTGCCAGCAGTTTTCGTAGGAACACTGAAGCTTTCTTT; CDR3 protein: CASSFRRNTEAFF
clone size: -; J gene: TRBJ1-5; D gene: TRBD1; V gene: TRBV6-6; CDR3 DNA: TGTGCCAGCATCGGGGGACAGAGCAATCAGCCCCAGCATTTT; CDR3 protein: CASIGGQSNQPQHF
clone size: once; J gene: TRBJ1-2; D gene: -; V gene: TRBV10-3; CDR3 DNA: TGTGCCCTACGGAGGGCCCTTGGCTATGGCTACACCTTC; CDR3 protein: CALRRALGYGYTF
clone size: -; J gene: TRBJ2-3; D gene: TRBD2; V gene: TRBV6-6; CDR3 DNA: TGTGCCAGCAGTTACGGGGGGGGTCGGACAGATACGCAGTATTTT; CDR3 protein: CASSYGGGRTDTQYF
clone size: -; J gene: TRBJ2-1; D gene: -; V gene: TRBV4-1; CDR3 DNA: TGCGCCAGCAGCCAACTATACAATGAGCAGTTCTTC; CDR3 protein: CASSQLYNEQFF
clone size: -; J gene: TRBJ2-1; D gene: -; V gene: TRBV19; CDR3 DNA: TGTGCCAGTAGTATACCCGGGGTTCGGGGCTACAATGAGCAGTTCTTC; CDR3 protein: CASSIPGVRGYNEQFF
clone size: -; J gene: TRBJ1-3; D gene: -; V gene: TRBV19; CDR3 DNA: TGTGCCAGTAGTACTGGGCAGATCTCTGGAAACACCATATATTTT; CDR3 protein: CASSTGQISGNTIYF
clone size: -; J gene: TRBJ2-1; D gene: TRBD2; V gene: TRBV11-3; CDR3 DNA: TGTGCCAGCATCCCCGGGGGGGGAGGGCAAAATGAGCAGTTCTTC; CDR3 protein: CASIPGGGGQNEQFF
clone size: -; J gene: TRBJ2-1; D gene: -; V gene: TRBV5-4; CDR3 DNA: TGTGCCAGCAGCTCTTCTAGACAACGGCGGAATGAGCAGTTCTTC; CDR3 protein: CASSSSRQRRNEQFF
clone size: -; J gene: TRBJ1-2; D gene: -; V gene: TRBV11-3; CDR3 DNA: TGTGCCAGCAGCTTCCGAGAACAGTCCTATGGCTACACCTTC; CDR3 protein: CASSFREQSYGYTF
clone size: -; J gene: TRBJ2-3; D gene: -; V gene: TRBV27; CDR3 DNA: TGTGCCAGCAGGTGGACAGCCTCTAGCACAGATACGCAGTATTTT; CDR3 protein: CASRWTASSTDTQYF